What follows is one TCR beta chain and its context. Its antigen is not known. The V segment lost 3 bases and the J segment 4 bases; nucleotides outside the gene matches: 11. From germline, CDR1 is SGHTA and CDR2 FQGTGA. The CDR3 has 17 amino acids. The sample originates from a study of cytomegalovirus exposure and HLA in healthy donors. Study-level findings and limits: For TCR beta chains, V- and J-gene trimming was later linked to a missense DCLRE1C variant.

Amplification used 60 Vbeta primers and 13 Jbeta primers. The protocol was immunoSEQ multiplex PCR, while the TCRdb copy is restricted to in-frame clones and leaves out a portion. The sample has 200,000 to 250,000 clones; 60% to 80% are singletons. V is TRBV7-3 and J is TRBJ1-1, with 10 bases identical to TRBD1. Material for sequencing was PBMCs. This TCR was recovered from a male donor in good health and CMV-seronegative. The CDR3 DNA follows: TGTGCCAGCAGCTTTATCCCAAGACAGGGGGCGAGCACTGAAGCTTTCTTT. It translates to CASSFIPRQGASTEAFF.